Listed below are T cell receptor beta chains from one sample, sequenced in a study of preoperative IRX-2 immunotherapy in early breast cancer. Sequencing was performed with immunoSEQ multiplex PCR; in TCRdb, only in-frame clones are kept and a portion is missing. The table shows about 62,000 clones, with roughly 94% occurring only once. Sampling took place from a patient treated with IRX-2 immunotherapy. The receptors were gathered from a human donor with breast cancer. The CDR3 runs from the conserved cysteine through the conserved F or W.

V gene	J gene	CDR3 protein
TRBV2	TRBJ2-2	CASTGTVNTGELFF
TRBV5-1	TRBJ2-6	CASSYGANVLTF
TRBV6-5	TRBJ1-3	CASRTSGGSGNTIYF
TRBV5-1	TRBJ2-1	CASSSGPRNRPSSGNEQFF
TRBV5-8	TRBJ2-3	CASSWGLAGGRDTDTQYF
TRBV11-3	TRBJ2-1	CASSRGSGGPHEQFF
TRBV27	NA	CASSLTRSYEQYF
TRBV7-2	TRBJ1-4	CASSLGTGANEKLFF
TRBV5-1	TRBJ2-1	CASSLGTSGIYNEQFF
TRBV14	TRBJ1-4	CASSLNWRPNEKLFF
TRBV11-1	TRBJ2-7	CASSRRQGSYEQYF
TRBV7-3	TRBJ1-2	CASSLGGQVDGYTF
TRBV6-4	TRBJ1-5	CASSADQGQPQHF
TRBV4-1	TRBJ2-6	CASSQVVRRVFSGANVLTF
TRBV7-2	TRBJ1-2	CASSLGRGSGYTF
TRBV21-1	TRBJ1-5	CASGTSDGCNQPQHF
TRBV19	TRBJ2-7	CASSIDRGTIYEQYF
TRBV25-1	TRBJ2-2	CASRPDGRGSTGELFF
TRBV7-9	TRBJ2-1	CASSLKVGFYNEQFF
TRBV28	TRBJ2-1	CASSFFVAGGLGNEQFF
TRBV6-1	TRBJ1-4	CASSENTINEKLFF
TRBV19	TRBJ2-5	CASSIRGLQETQYF
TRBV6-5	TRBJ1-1	CASKKPARGTEAFF
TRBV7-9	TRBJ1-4	CASSRGAANEKLFF
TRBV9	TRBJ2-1	CASSVDWGYNEQFF
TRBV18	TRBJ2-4	CASSPAGKGNIQYF
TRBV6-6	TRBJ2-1	CASAQGPIQYNEQFF
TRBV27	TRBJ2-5	CASSLGPPGTLQETQYF
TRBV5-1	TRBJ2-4	CASSATGAQNIQYF